This T cell receptor beta chain was obtained from a study of T cell responses to AZD1222 COVID-19 vaccine (dated by TCRdb to the early 2020s). Concerning the study at large: A total of under 250 trial participants underwent TCR sequencing, of whom 200 to 220 had received two doses of AZD1222 and 26 had received two doses of the MenACWY control vaccine. Trial participants were enrolled by age into 18-55, 56-69 and 70-plus year subgroups, with roughly 150, 30 and 60 TCR-sequenced participants respectively.

The time point label here, explained by the study, means: about 28 days (+/-7) after the second vaccine dose. AZD1222 recipients given second doses at about 4 weeks or at about 12 weeks were pooled, since spike-specific TCR depth and breadth were not found to differ between the two schedules. Samples from vaccinated people were obtained from the UK trials COV001 and COV002, which included a single-blind randomized controlled phase 2/3 trial of AZD1222 (ChAdOx1 nCoV-19) in healthy adults. Trial participant PBMC samples were collected at day 0 and day 28 after the second dose for TCRbeta chain sequencing. The CDR3 regions of human TCRbeta chains were subjected to immunosequencing. Per the source publication's procedure: TCRs in the repertoires were compared against a reference library of SARS-CoV-2-specific TCRs that had been generated with the MIRA antigen-specificity platform. Breadth was defined as the fraction of unique TCRs that were SARS-CoV-2-associated, and depth was defined as the fraction of total T cells that were SARS-CoV-2-associated. Using the MIRA data, every spike-specific TCR was mapped to the spike region that the TCR reacted to and assigned to either a CD4 or a CD8 class. Log10-transformed breadth and depth values were compared by one-way ANOVA with Sidak's multiple comparisons tests. The source is immuneACCESS, and TCRdb retained only in-frame sequences with V and J called. Part of the clones is not carried over; for the studies checked, unresolved V genes explain less than half of this, and the remainder is unexplained. V, J and clone size are those of that table, while D and trimming were read from the DNA. This sample is represented by under 170,000 clones; 75% to 95% of them were singletons. Of the sample, under 4% is held by the ten largest clones.

A distance of 7 bases separates the germline ends of V and J, which lose 1 base and 3 bases respectively. The germline V gene (reference sequence) provides CDR1 LGHDT and CDR2 YNNKEL. Counted from cysteine to phenylalanine, this CDR3 has 15 amino acids. This entry keeps only the CDR3 DNA: 45 bases, framed from base 1. Beyond this particular receptor, the publication reports: Participants were mostly white British, with more females than males. The authors suggested clonal diversity may have been underestimated. Only a handful of AZD1222 recipients were SARS-CoV-2 seropositive at baseline, limiting conclusions about previously exposed vaccinees. CD4 TCRs associated with the vaccine covered the entire spike protein, and the dominant responses were in regions 160-218 and 743-854. Epitopes outside the regions mutated in the B.1.351 and B.1.1.7 variants were reportedly recognized by nearly half of the unique spike-specific TCRs. In the small 56-69-year group, the increase in depth fell short of significance, most likely because of low power. Because no day 14 peak-response samples were available, repertoires were characterized only after the peak T cell response. After two AZD1222 doses, spike-specific TCR breadth and depth were significantly higher than at day 0 and than in MenACWY recipients.

This clone was detected once. Its recognized antigen is unknown. One base away there is no much larger clone; base qualities are not given. Here the sequenced sample was peripheral blood, taken 28 days after the second AZD1222 dose. This receptor was taken from an adult who received the AZD1222 COVID-19 vaccine. The sequence is built from TRBV3-1 (or the pseudogene TRBV3-2) and TRBJ1-6; TRBD1 is possibly the D segment (5 matching bases). The nucleotide sequence reads as follows: TGTGCCAGCAGCCAAGCGGGGGGCTATAATTCACCCCTCCACTTT. This codes for CASSQAGGYNSPLHF.